These 9 T cell receptor beta chains were sequenced from one sample in a study of blood T cells in healthy people across ages (dated by TCRdb to the mid-2010s). The library was obtained by 5' RACE. A second PCR of about 7 to 12 cycles was run with a J-beta primer mix and a sample-barcoded 5' primer. TCRdb cleaned the public reads at Q25 with fastp, built clones with MiXCR and kept in-frame beta chains. Each CDR3 protein appears once, grouped with its most common genes and DNA. Across this sample there are approximately 2,000,000 distinct CDR3 sequences, with about two fifths seen only once. The ten largest clonotypes hold approximately 22% of the sample. Sequenced: blood. These receptors originate from a human donor in good health.

This clonotype was detected many times. The gene calls are TRBV6-6 and TRBJ1-1; D is perhaps TRBD1 (6 bases). V lost 2 bases and J 11 bases, leaving 9 bases between the germline ends. This CDR3 has 11 amino acids. The germline gives CDR1 MNHNY, CDR2 SVGAGI (reference sequence). The CDR3 nucleotides are TGTGCCAGCAGTTACGAGGGGGAGGCTTTCTTT. It specifies CASSYEGEAFF.

The chain recombines TRBV9 with TRBJ2-7; D not certain. This CDR3 region has 17 residues. Trimming took off 1 base at V and 1 base at J, with 18 bases between the two ends. Germline CDR1 reads SGDLS; CDR2 reads YYNGEE. CDR3 sequence: CASSVNHKADGSYEQYF. Here the CDR3 DNA reads TGTGCCAGCAGCGTAAACCACAAGGCAGACGGGTCCTACGAGCAGTACTTC. Together with reference TRBV9 and TRBJ2-7, the CDR3 gives the full variable domain: DSGVTQTPKHLITATGQRVTLRCSPRSGDLSVYWYQQSLDQGLQFLIQYYNGEERAKGNILERFSAQQFPDLHSELNLSSLELGDSALYFCASSVNHKADGSYEQYFGPGTRLTVT.

This clonotype turned up a few times. The chain couples TRBV20-1 to TRBJ1-2; D possibly corresponds to TRBD1 (6 bases). Deletions cut 6 bases from V and 8 bases from J, with 22 bases between. Germline V gene sequence: CDR1 DFQATT, CDR2 SNEGSKA (reference sequence). This CDR3 contains 14 residues. CDR3 residues: CSATHPQGGKGYTF. DNA of the CDR3: TGCAGTGCCACACACCCACAGGGTGGAAAGGGCTACACCTTC.

This clonotype was detected many times. J is TRBJ2-7 and V is TRBV29-1; D is uncertain. The CDR3 spans 13 residues. Germline CDR1 and CDR2: SQVTM and ANQGSEA. The V gene lost 6 bases and the J gene lost 0 bases, with 12 bases spanning the gap. For the CDR3, the DNA is TGCAGCGTAGGCCGAACCGCCTCCTACGAGCAGTACTTC. Translated, it gives CSVGRTASYEQYF.

V usage is TRBV12-3 or TRBV12-4 and J usage is TRBJ2-5, with TRBD1 matching 7 bases. The CDR3 sequence is 15 residues long. With V trimmed by 4 bases and J by 1 base, 6 bases remained unmatched. The DNA for the CDR3 is TGTGCCAGCAGTTCCTCCGGGACAGCCCAAGAGACCCAGTACTTC. It is translated as CASSSSGTAQETQYF.

The chain couples TRBV5-1 to TRBJ2-1; 7 bases match TRBD1. From germline, CDR1 is SGHRS and CDR2 YFSETQ. Unmatched junction bases numbered 10, after V lost 3 bases and J lost 1 base. This CDR3 spans 17 amino acids. This chain's CDR3 is CASSSHNDRVSYNEQFF. In nucleotides, the CDR3 is TGCGCCAGCAGCTCACACAATGACAGGGTGTCCTACAATGAGCAGTTCTTC.

This clonotype occurred many times. This chain joins TRBV20-1 and TRBJ2-1; 9 nucleotides match TRBD2. Germline V gene lookup returns CDR1 DFQATT and CDR2 SNEGSKA (reference sequence). J lost 1 base, V lost 4 bases, and 8 bases had no gene match. The CDR3 consists of 16 residues. The CDR3, as DNA: TGCAGTGCTACCCATAGCGGGGGAGGATCCTACAATGAGCAGTTCTTC. It is translated as CSATHSGGGSYNEQFF.

In this sample, this clonotype turned up a few times. This sequence joins TRBV12-3 or TRBV12-4 and TRBJ2-1, with D perhaps matching TRBD1 (6 bases). V shed 5 bases and J shed 0 bases, with 14 bases lying between them. This CDR3 spans 16 amino acids. In DNA, the CDR3 is TGTGCCAGCAGTCGTGGACAGCCGACCTCCTACAATGAGCAGTTCTTC. Its translation is CASSRGQPTSYNEQFF.

The chain joins TRBV4-1 to TRBJ1-2; D not certain. V gave up 0 bases and J gave up 4 bases, with 15 bases separating them. Per germline, CDR1 MGHRA and CDR2 YSYEKL. The CDR3 runs 16 residues. CDR3 sequence: CASSQERAGVGYGYTF. The CDR3 DNA is TGCGCCAGCAGCCAAGAACGGGCTGGGGTGGGCTATGGCTACACCTTC.